This record covers a single T cell receptor (beta chain). These data belong to a study of tumour-infiltrating T cells in Burkitt lymphoma. Study background: Survival, overall and progression-free, tracked with productive clonality.

Profiling relied on immunoSEQ multiplex PCR, and the TCRdb table lists in-frame clones only, not all of them. This table has about 4,000 clones, 80% to 90% appearing once. Sequencing used tumor tissue. This TCR was sampled from a human donor with diffuse large B-cell lymphoma. Some clones in this sample may be carry-over from other donors' samples.

The CDR3 loop is CATSRVQTRSGANVLTF. The CDR3 DNA reads TGTGCCACCAGCAGAGTTCAGACCCGCTCTGGGGCCAACGTCCTGACTTTC. This rearrangement joins TRBV15 to TRBJ2-6, with D unclear. Germline V CDR1 and CDR2: LNHNV, YYDKDF (reference sequence). The CDR3 length is 17 residues. The V end was cut by 1 base, the J end by 0 bases, with 10 bases between.